The 19 T cell receptor beta chains in this list originate from one sample, sequenced in a study of T-cell memory formation after mild COVID-19. TCRdb recomputed calls from the 5' RACE reads with MiXCR, one row per CDR3 protein. This table holds more than 35,000 distinct CDR3 sequences, about 6.1% found once. Material for sequencing was PBMCs or a T cell subset sorted from them (not recorded which). These receptors were taken from an adult who had mild COVID-19 (a few samples of this study predate the infection). Cell type and time point are not known.

This clonotype has a count of ten or more. This chain uses TRBV29-1 with TRBJ2-3; 8 positions agree with TRBD1. Trimming at V came to 5 bases and at J to 1 base, leaving 17 bases not matched to a gene. In germline, CDR1 is SQVTM, CDR2 ANQGSEA. CDR3 length: 18 amino acids. This CDR3 reads CSVPAILGQGTRTDTQYF. DNA of the CDR3: TGCAGCGTTCCCGCAATCCTCGGACAGGGTACGCGCACAGATACGCAGTATTTT.

The chain recombines TRBV29-1 with TRBJ2-2; D is perhaps TRBD1 or TRBD2 (6 bases each). The CDR3 consists of 13 residues. V was shortened by 6 bases and J by 5 bases, with 13 bases between the two germline ends. Per germline, CDR1 SQVTM and CDR2 ANQGSEA. CDR3 DNA sequence: TGCAGCGTGCGGGGTACAGGGACCGGGGAGCTGTTTTTT. It codes for CSVRGTGTGELFF.

The chain has TRBV6-6 and TRBJ2-5, with D tentatively TRBD1 (5 bases). With 6 bases removed from V and 7 bases from J, the gap between germline ends came to 15 bases. CDR3 length: 13 residues. CDR1 is MNHNY, CDR2 SVGAGI, per germline (reference sequence). The CDR3 nucleotides are TGTGCCAGCAGGAAATCAGGGATTGGGACCCAGTACTTC. It codes for CASRKSGIGTQYF.

This clonotype has ten or more counts. The V and J genes are TRBV29-1 and TRBJ2-1; no definite D call. Germline assignment: CDR1 SQVTM and CDR2 ANQGSEA. Trimming pared 3 bases from V and 5 bases from J, leaving 8 bases between. This CDR3 region has 12 residues. The CDR3 is CSVERLNNEQFF. The DNA for the CDR3 is TGCAGCGTTGAGCGACTTAACAATGAGCAGTTCTTC.

This clonotype was counted ten times or more. The chain is built from TRBV4-1 and TRBJ2-3; 9 bases are a match to TRBD2. Germline CDR1 MGHRA, CDR2 YSYEKL. After removal of 1 base from V and 10 bases from J, the junction contained 6 bases not matched to a gene. The CDR3 covers 14 residues. CDR3 loop: CASSQASSGTAQYF. The DNA for the CDR3 is TGCGCCAGCAGCCAAGCATCTAGCGGGACGGCGCAGTATTTT.

The J gene is TRBJ1-1, the V gene TRBV3-1; D possibly corresponds to TRBD1 (5 bases). CDR3 length: 14 residues. Trimming took 1 base from V and 3 from J, leaving 9 bases between them. Germline CDR1 is LGHDT and CDR2 is YNNKEL (reference sequence). CDR3 sequence: CASSQAGVHTEAFF. DNA of the CDR3: TGTGCCAGCAGCCAAGCGGGGGTACACACTGAAGCTTTCTTT.

This clonotype was counted many times. The CDR3, as DNA: TGTGCCAGCAGCTTAACCGGGACAGGGGATAGCATTCAGTACTTC. Residues: CASSLTGTGDSIQYF. This chain links TRBV7-3 with TRBJ2-4; 10 nucleotides match TRBD1. The CDR3 sequence is 15 residues long. Germline CDR1 reads SGHTA; CDR2 reads FQGTGA. Trimming removed 0 bases from V and 9 bases from J; junction bases left unmatched: 5. Together with reference TRBV7-3 and TRBJ2-4, the CDR3 gives the full variable domain: GAGVSQTPSNKVTEKGKYVELRCDPISGHTALYWYRQSLGQGPEFLIYFQGTGAADDSGLPNDRFFAVRPEGSVSTLKIQRTERGDSAVYLCASSLTGTGDSIQYFGAGTRLSVL.

J is TRBJ2-1 and V is TRBV7-2; D unclear. This CDR3 comprises 12 residues. Per germline, CDR1 SGHTA and CDR2 FQGNSA. The ends were cut back, 6 bases at V and 5 bases at J, with 8 bases in the middle. The CDR3 loop is CASSGRHNEQFF. In DNA, the CDR3 is TGTGCCAGCAGTGGACGGCACAATGAGCAGTTCTTC.

Ten or more counts support this clonotype. The chain employs TRBV7-3 and TRBJ2-1, with 14 bases that match TRBD2. Per germline, CDR1 SGHTA and CDR2 FQGTGA. CDR3 length: 16 residues. Losses at the gene ends were 5 bases for V and 8 bases for J; bases not matched to a gene: 8. This CDR3 reads CASSQGLAGVGYEQFF. The CDR3 DNA is TGTGCCAGCAGCCAGGGACTAGCGGGGGTAGGCTATGAGCAGTTCTTC. The whole variable domain, filled in from reference TRBV7-3 and TRBJ2-1, reads GAGVSQTPSNKVTEKGKYVELRCDPISGHTALYWYRQSLGQGPEFLIYFQGTGAADDSGLPNDRFFAVRPEGSVSTLKIQRTERGDSAVYLCASSQGLAGVGYEQFFGPGTRLTVL.

This clonotype has a handful of counts. The chain joins TRBV28 to TRBJ2-3; 10 nucleotides align to TRBD1. Per the germline V gene, CDR1 is MDHEN and CDR2 is SYDVKM. CDR3 length equals 15 residues. V lost 5 bases, J lost 2 bases, and 4 bases stayed unmatched. The CDR3 loop reads CASSDRGLNTDTQYF. In nucleotides, the CDR3 is TGTGCCAGCAGTGACAGGGGGCTAAACACAGATACGCAGTATTTT.

V gene TRBV5-1 combines with J gene TRBJ2-1, with D perhaps being TRBD1 or TRBD2 (5 bases each). Germline V CDR1 and CDR2: SGHRS, YFSETQ. The germline V and J ends were trimmed by 2 bases and 3 bases, with 18 bases remaining between them. CDR3 size: 17 residues. In DNA, the CDR3 is TGCGCCAGCAGCTTTTATTATGACAGCGACTACTACAATGAGCAGTTCTTC. This translates into CASSFYYDSDYYNEQFF. The full variable domain, rest sourced from reference TRBV5-1 and TRBJ2-1, is KAGVTQTPRYLIKTRGQQVTLSCSPISGHRSVSWYQQTPGQGLQFLFEYFSETQRNKGNFPGRFSGRQFSNSRSEMNVSTLELGDSALYLCASSFYYDSDYYNEQFFGPGTRLTVL.

The chain joins TRBV12-3 or TRBV12-4 to TRBJ2-1; 7 bases line up with TRBD2. The CDR3 length is 13 residues. V lost 3 bases to trimming and J lost 8 bases; unmatched junction nucleotides: 4. The DNA for the CDR3 is TGTGCCAGCAGTTTCGGGGGGTTGGATGAGCAGTTCTTC. This sequence encodes CASSFGGLDEQFF.

This clonotype was counted between two and nine times. The chain links TRBV9 to TRBJ2-2, with D hard to call. Germline V lookup: CDR1 SGDLS, CDR2 YYNGEE. The CDR3 sequence is 14 residues long. V was cut by 0 bases and J by 3 bases, with 6 bases left in between. The CDR3 spells CASSVAGDTGELFF. The CDR3 DNA reads as TGTGCCAGCAGCGTAGCTGGGGACACCGGGGAGCTGTTTTTT.

The genes are TRBV18 and TRBJ2-5, with TRBD2 matching 9 bases. V shed 3 bases and J 1 base; nucleotides not matched to a gene: 3. The V gene's germline CDR1 is KGHSH and CDR2 LQKENI. The CDR3 length is 15 residues. The CDR3 DNA sequence: TGTGCCAGCTCACCTCTAGCGGGAACCCAAGAGACCCAGTACTTC. Amino acid sequence: CASSPLAGTQETQYF.

This clonotype showed up many times. The chain is built from TRBV11-2 and TRBJ2-3; a possible D gene is TRBD2 (6 bases). The length of the CDR3 is 15 residues. V gave up 1 base and J gave up 3 bases, with 11 bases separating them. CDR1 and CDR2 (germline): SGHAT, FQNNGV. This CDR3 is CASSLAGVGTDTQYF. In nucleotides, the CDR3 is TGTGCCAGCAGCTTAGCGGGAGTGGGAACAGATACGCAGTATTTT. Filled out from reference TRBV11-2 and TRBJ2-3, the complete variable domain reads EAGVAQSPRYKIIEKRQSVAFWCNPISGHATLYWYQQILGQGPKLLIQFQNNGVVDDSQLPKDRFSAERLKGVDSTLKIQPAKLEDSAVYLCASSLAGVGTDTQYFGPGTRLTVL.

This chain uses TRBV4-3 with TRBJ2-5; 9 nucleotides match TRBD2. CDR1 is LGHNA and CDR2 is YSLEER in the germline V gene. CDR3 length: 15 residues. V shed 2 bases and J 4 bases; nucleotides not matched to a gene: 5. The CDR3 spells CASSQRRGGAETQYF. In nucleotides, the CDR3 is TGCGCCAGCAGCCAAAGGCGGGGGGGTGCAGAGACCCAGTACTTC.

This clonotype came up many times. The chain links TRBV5-6 to TRBJ2-1; maybe TRBD1 (5 bases). Germline loops: CDR1 SGHDT, CDR2 YYEEEE. Trimming removed 3 bases at V and 4 bases at J, with 17 bases between. This CDR3 region has 16 residues. Here the CDR3 reads CASSWNQGLRYNEQFF. DNA of the CDR3: TGTGCCAGCAGCTGGAACCAGGGTTTACGGTACAATGAGCAGTTCTTC.

This clonotype came up many times. This chain connects TRBV12-3 or TRBV12-4 to TRBJ1-1, with a tentative D call TRBD1 (5 bases). V lost 6 bases and J 5 bases, leaving 13 bases between the germline ends. This CDR3 is 13 amino acids long. The CDR3 nucleotides read TGTGCCAGCAGCCTAGCGGGGCCAACTGAAGCTTTCTTT. Its translation is CASSLAGPTEAFF.

This clonotype came up a few times. The CDR3 reads CASSLRGSQPQHF. In nucleotides, the CDR3 is TGTGCCAGCAGTTTGAGGGGTTCTCAGCCCCAGCATTTT. The rearrangement links TRBV12-3 or TRBV12-4 to TRBJ1-5, with a tentative D call TRBD1 (5 bases). This CDR3 region has 13 residues. Trimming removed 3 bases at V and 6 bases at J, with 9 bases between.